This is a list of T cell receptor beta chains from one sample in a study of cytomegalovirus exposure and HLA in healthy donors. The method was immunoSEQ multiplex PCR; TCRdb's version includes in-frame clones alone and lacks a portion of them. The sample lists about 170,000 clones, around 82% occurring once. The sequencing sample was made of PBMCs. Receptors were obtained from a male donor in good health and CMV-seronegative. Both conserved end residues are part of each CDR3. Fields, in order: V gene, clone size, D gene, J gene, CDR3 protein, CDR3 DNA. A D gene is named only where the DNA matches it firmly. The size entry is marked missing in some rows and otherwise reads once, few, many or a size class.

V: TRBV27
size: .
D: .
J: TRBJ2-3
CDR3: CASRGLTLGTDTQYF
DNA: TGTGCCAGCAGGGGGCTTACCCTCGGCACAGATACGCAGTATTTT

V: TRBV18
size: .
D: .
J: TRBJ1-6
CDR3: CASSRKGGVDSPLHF
DNA: TGTGCCAGCTCCCGAAAGGGAGGGGTTGATTCACCCCTCCACTTT

V: TRBV5-6
size: few
D: .
J: TRBJ1-2
CDR3: CASGGEGKKANYGYTF
DNA: TGTGCCAGCGGGGGCGAAGGGAAGAAGGCTAACTATGGCTACACCTTC

V: TRBV7-6
size: .
D: .
J: TRBJ2-1
CDR3: CASSLVWGGRNNEQFF
DNA: TGTGCCAGCAGCTTAGTTTGGGGGGGCCGAAACAATGAGCAGTTCTTC

V: TRBV6-5
size: .
D: TRBD2
J: TRBJ2-7
CDR3: CASSSRAGSLSYEQYF
DNA: TGTGCCAGCAGTTCGAGAGCGGGGTCGCTCTCCTACGAGCAGTACTTC

V: TRBV7-9
size: .
D: .
J: TRBJ1-5
CDR3: CASSLTMSTGNQPQHF
DNA: TGTGCCAGCAGCTTAACTATGTCGACAGGCAATCAGCCCCAGCATTTT

V: TRBV18
size: once
D: .
J: TRBJ2-7
CDR3: CASSPLGPQMSSYEQYF
DNA: TGTGCCAGCTCACCATTGGGGCCCCAGATGAGCTCCTACGAGCAGTACTTC

V: TRBV4-3
size: .
D: TRBD2
J: TRBJ2-2
CDR3: CASSQAPSGANTGELFF
DNA: TGCGCCAGCAGCCAGGCCCCTAGCGGGGCGAACACCGGGGAGCTGTTTTTT

V: TRBV14
size: .
D: TRBD1
J: TRBJ1-3
CDR3: CASSQPGGSGNTIYF
DNA: TGTGCCAGCAGCCAACCAGGGGGCTCTGGAAACACCATATATTTT

V: TRBV19
size: .
D: TRBD1
J: TRBJ1-2
CDR3: CASNGPTGGPRIYGYTF
DNA: TGTGCCAGTAATGGGCCGACAGGGGGGCCCAGGATCTATGGCTACACCTTC

V: TRBV2
size: few
D: .
J: TRBJ2-5
CDR3: CASRSSTVSETQYF
DNA: TGTGCCAGCAGGTCTTCGACAGTCTCCGAGACCCAGTACTTC

V: TRBV2
size: .
D: TRBD2
J: TRBJ2-1
CDR3: CASSEEGGGPYNEQFF
DNA: TGTGCCAGCAGTGAAGAGGGCGGGGGACCCTACAATGAGCAGTTCTTC

V: TRBV7-9
size: .
D: .
J: TRBJ1-5
CDR3: CASSLAGSSSNQPQHF
DNA: TGTGCCAGCAGCTTAGCAGGGAGCTCTAGCAATCAGCCCCAGCATTTT

V: TRBV28
size: .
D: TRBD1
J: TRBJ1-2
CDR3: CASSSQEGGLYGYTF
DNA: TGTGCCAGCAGCTCCCAGGAAGGGGGCCTCTATGGCTACACCTTC

V: TRBV9
size: .
D: .
J: TRBJ2-1
CDR3: CASSEAGHEQFF
DNA: TGTGCCAGCAGCGAAGCGGGCCACGAGCAGTTCTTC

V: TRBV2
size: .
D: TRBD1
J: TRBJ2-5
CDR3: CASSRTGVGQETQYF
DNA: TGTGCCAGCAGCCGGACAGGGGTTGGGCAAGAGACCCAGTACTTC

V: TRBV6-7
size: .
D: TRBD1
J: TRBJ1-5
CDR3: CASSYRGDRVGQPQHF
DNA: TGTGCCAGCAGTTACCGTGGCGACAGGGTAGGGCAGCCCCAGCATTTT

V: TRBV4-1
size: .
D: .
J: TRBJ1-1
CDR3: CASSHGTVNTEAFF
DNA: TGCGCCAGCAGCCACGGAACAGTTAACACTGAAGCTTTCTTT

V: TRBV18
size: .
D: .
J: TRBJ1-1
CDR3: CASSPLSDTEAFF
DNA: TGTGCCAGCTCACCATTATCCGACACTGAAGCTTTCTTT

V: TRBV11-2
size: once
D: .
J: TRBJ2-7
CDR3: CASSLWAVDEQYF
DNA: TGTGCCAGCAGCTTATGGGCTGTCGACGAGCAGTACTTC

V: TRBV7-2
size: .
D: .
J: TRBJ2-3
CDR3: CASSRLRADTQYF
DNA: TGTGCCAGCAGCCGTCTACGGGCAGATACGCAGTATTTT

V: TRBV6-5
size: .
D: .
J: TRBJ1-1
CDR3: CASSFEGRTEAFF
DNA: TGTGCCAGCAGTTTTGAGGGGAGGACTGAAGCTTTCTTT

V: TRBV6-6
size: .
D: .
J: TRBJ2-7
CDR3: CASQFGVEQYF
DNA: TGTGCCAGCCAGTTCGGGGTAGAGCAGTACTTC

V: TRBV6-1
size: .
D: TRBD2
J: TRBJ2-7
CDR3: CASRGAGGIYEQYF
DNA: TGTGCCAGCAGGGGAGCGGGGGGGATCTACGAGCAGTACTTC

V: TRBV5-4
size: .
D: TRBD2
J: TRBJ2-5
CDR3: CASSLGTSGRGETQYF
DNA: TGTGCCAGCAGCCTTGGGACTAGCGGGAGAGGGGAGACCCAGTACTTC

V: TRBV28
size: .
D: .
J: TRBJ2-1
CDR3: CASRETARNEQFF
DNA: TGTGCCAGCAGGGAGACGGCAAGGAATGAGCAGTTCTTC

V: TRBV6-1
size: once
D: TRBD2
J: TRBJ2-1
CDR3: CASSRLAGKVNEQFF
DNA: TGTGCCAGCAGTCGACTAGCGGGAAAGGTCAATGAGCAGTTCTTC

V: TRBV9
size: .
D: TRBD2
J: TRBJ2-7
CDR3: CASSPDRGSGRGAYEQYF
DNA: TGTGCCAGCAGCCCCGATCGGGGTAGCGGGAGGGGGGCCTACGAGCAGTACTTC

V: TRBV19
size: .
D: TRBD1
J: TRBJ1-5
CDR3: CASSTKQGYQPQHF
DNA: TGTGCCAGTAGTACAAAACAGGGGTATCAGCCCCAGCATTTT

V: TRBV9
size: .
D: TRBD1
J: TRBJ2-1
CDR3: CASSKTLGDSPDNEQFF
DNA: TGTGCCAGCAGCAAGACCTTGGGGGACAGCCCGGACAATGAGCAGTTCTTC

V: TRBV7-2
size: .
D: TRBD2
J: TRBJ2-2
CDR3: CASSGLAGSTGELFF
DNA: TGTGCCAGCAGCGGACTAGCGGGTTCGACCGGGGAGCTGTTTTTT